Sequencing of this T cell receptor beta chain was carried out in a study of identical twins (TCRdb year 2016). Study-level background: TCR alpha and beta repertoires from monozygotic twins, unrelated adults of various ages and cord blood were deep-sequenced to test whether fetal clonotypes persist. To rule out contamination, the twin experiments were replicated at different times with different library preparation protocols. Study-wide findings and limitations: Out-of-frame TCR alpha sequences shared between twins showed an excess of low generation-probability sequences compared with coincidental sharing between unrelated individuals. In monozygotic twins, out-of-frame TCR alpha sharing was systematically underestimated by recombination models, although the models agreed with sharing between unrelated individuals. In beta out-of-frame sequences, excess twin sharing was weaker, because having fewer shared sequences lowered the signal-to-noise ratio. Zero-insertion analyses could be partly confounded by invariant T cells such as MAIT and iNKT, although diverse VJ usage argued against such confounding for most clonotypes. Fewer insertions were carried by abundant cord blood beta clonotypes, a similar but weaker trend appeared in young adult naive repertoires, and no such trend appeared in memory repertoires. Because the same donors could not be followed over many years, the conclusions depended on cross-sectional statistical analysis.

Every donor was a healthy Caucasian. The researchers also sequenced three unrelated adults who were not twins: a male aged 18 to 30, a male aged 50 to 60, and a female aged 50 to 60. Miltenyi CD45RO+ enrichment and human naive T-cell isolation kits were used to isolate memory (CD45RO+) and naive T cells from PBMC. The library was obtained by 5' RACE. Sequencing was performed on an Illumina HiSeq 2000. A universal primer binding site was added through template switching, and the final cDNA carried a unique molecular identifier so that TCR cDNA molecules could be counted accurately. First-strand cDNA for TCR alpha and beta chains was synthesized from specific primers in the conserved constant-segment region. To control for contamination, every cDNA library was double barcoded, receiving both a SMART-Mk sample barcode and Illumina barcodes. TruSeq adapter sequences, together with Illumina sample barcodes, were added in two successive PCR steps. TCR alpha and beta cDNA libraries were sequenced on the Illumina HiSeq platform with custom primers. In the authors' own workflow: MiGEC processed the raw reads to extract unique molecular identifiers, while MiXCR was used to determine the CDR3 positions. Recombination models were inferred per individual with the repgenHMM and IGoR tools using an EM algorithm. The tcR package in R was used for shared clonotype analysis, with sharing normalized by the product of cloneset sizes. To study raw recombination free of thymic and clonal selection effects, out-of-frame nonproductive sequences were analyzed. TCRdb redid the processing of the public reads, applying fastp at Q25 and MiXCR, and retained in-frame beta chains. CDR3 protein sequences are deduplicated, and each keeps its most common genes and DNA. Clone size and V and J calls follow TCRdb, not the original study. Across this sample there are approximately 670,000 distinct CDR3 sequences, with 5.5% to 7.5% seen only once. The ten top clones hold 1.5% to 2% of the sample.

V lost 11 bases and J lost 3 bases; the stretch between them is 13 bases long. Taken from cysteine to phenylalanine, the CDR3 has 13 residues. Just CDR3 DNA is preserved here, 39 bases in frame from base 1. CDR1 and CDR2 were assigned from the germline V gene as SNHLY and FYNNEI. This clonotype was detected a few times. The antigen it binds to is not known. No quality values exist for individual bases; no much larger clone is one base distant. The rearranged chain carries TRBV2 and TRBJ2-2; a weak D assignment points to TRBD2 (5 bases agree). This receptor was obtained from a man between 18 and 29 years old in good health. What was sequenced was naive T cells sorted from blood. The cell subset or site label on this specimen signifies: cells isolated with a human naive T-cell isolation kit. The nucleotides read TGTGCCGGGGTTTGGAGGTACACCGGGGAGCTGTTTTTT. This translates into CAGVWRYTGELFF.